The 2 T cell receptor beta chains presented below share a single source sample, sequenced in a study of cytomegalovirus exposure and HLA in healthy donors. Primers for the PCR totalled 60 Vbeta and 13 Jbeta. The protocol was immunoSEQ multiplex PCR, while the TCRdb copy is restricted to in-frame clones and leaves out a portion. The sample has nearly 300,000 clones, just over 85% seen once. Sequenced: PBMCs. Receptors were obtained from a man aged 35 to 55 in good health and CMV-seropositive.

The rearrangement links TRBV5-1 to TRBJ2-3, with 12 bases lining up with TRBD2. Trimming at V came to 4 bases and at J to 1 base, leaving 7 bases not matched to a gene. This CDR3 contains 17 residues. Per germline, CDR1 SGHRS and CDR2 YFSETQ. The CDR3 reads CASSVRLAGAGTDTQYF. In DNA, the CDR3 is TGCGCCAGCAGCGTACGACTAGCGGGAGCCGGCACAGATACGCAGTATTTT.

V is TRBV6-6 and J is TRBJ2-7, with TRBD2 matching 10 bases. The germline gives CDR1 MNHNY, CDR2 SVGAGI (reference sequence). J gave up 4 bases and V 6 bases, and 12 bases lay outside the gene matches. The CDR3 consists of 16 residues. The CDR3 region has the DNA TGTGCCAGCAGCCCCTCCACTAGCGGGAAAATGTACGAGCAGTACTTC. This sequence encodes CASSPSTSGKMYEQYF.